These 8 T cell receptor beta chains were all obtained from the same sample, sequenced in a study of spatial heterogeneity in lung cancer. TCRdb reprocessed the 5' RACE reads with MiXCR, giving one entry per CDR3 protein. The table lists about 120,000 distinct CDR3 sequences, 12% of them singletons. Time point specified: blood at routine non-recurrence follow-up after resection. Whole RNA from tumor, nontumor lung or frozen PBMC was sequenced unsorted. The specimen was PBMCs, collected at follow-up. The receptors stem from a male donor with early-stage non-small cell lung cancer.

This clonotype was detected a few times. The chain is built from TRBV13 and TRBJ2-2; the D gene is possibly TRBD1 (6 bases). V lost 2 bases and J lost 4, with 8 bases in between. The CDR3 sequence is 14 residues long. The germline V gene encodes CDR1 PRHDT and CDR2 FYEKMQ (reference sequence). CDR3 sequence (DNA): TGTGCCAGCAGCTTACAGGGGACCACCGGGGAGCTGTTTTTT. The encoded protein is CASSLQGTTGELFF.

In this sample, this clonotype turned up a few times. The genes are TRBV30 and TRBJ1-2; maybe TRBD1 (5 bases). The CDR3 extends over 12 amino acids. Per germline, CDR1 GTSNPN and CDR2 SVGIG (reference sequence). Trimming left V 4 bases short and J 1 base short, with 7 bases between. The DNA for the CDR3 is TGTGCCTGGACAGGGAATAACTATGGCTACACCTTC. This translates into CAWTGNNYGYTF.

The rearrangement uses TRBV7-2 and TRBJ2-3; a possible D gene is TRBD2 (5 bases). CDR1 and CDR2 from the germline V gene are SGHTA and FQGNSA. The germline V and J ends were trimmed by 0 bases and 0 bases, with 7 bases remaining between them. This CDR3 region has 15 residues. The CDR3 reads CASSLAGESTDTQYF. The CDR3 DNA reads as TGTGCCAGCAGCTTAGCCGGGGAGAGCACAGATACGCAGTATTTT.

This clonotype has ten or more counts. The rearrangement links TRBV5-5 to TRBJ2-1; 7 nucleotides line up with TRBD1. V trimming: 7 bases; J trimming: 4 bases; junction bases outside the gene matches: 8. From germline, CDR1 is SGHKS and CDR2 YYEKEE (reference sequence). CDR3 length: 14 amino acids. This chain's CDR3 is CASSGTASYNEQFF. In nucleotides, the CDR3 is TGTGCCAGCTCCGGGACAGCGAGTTACAATGAGCAGTTCTTC.

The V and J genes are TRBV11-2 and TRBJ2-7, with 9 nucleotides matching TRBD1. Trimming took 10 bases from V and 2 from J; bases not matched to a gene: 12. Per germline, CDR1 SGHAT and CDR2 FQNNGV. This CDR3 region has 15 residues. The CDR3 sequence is CATAGYRDRAYEQYF. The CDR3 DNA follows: TGTGCCACCGCCGGCTACCGGGACAGGGCCTACGAGCAGTACTTC.

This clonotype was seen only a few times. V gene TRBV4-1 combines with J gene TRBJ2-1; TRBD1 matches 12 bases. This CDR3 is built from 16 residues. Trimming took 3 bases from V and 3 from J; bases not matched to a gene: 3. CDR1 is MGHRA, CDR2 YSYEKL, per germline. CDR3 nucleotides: TGCGCCAGCAGCCAGGGACAGGGGGCCGTCTACAATGAGCAGTTCTTC. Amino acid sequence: CASSQGQGAVYNEQFF.

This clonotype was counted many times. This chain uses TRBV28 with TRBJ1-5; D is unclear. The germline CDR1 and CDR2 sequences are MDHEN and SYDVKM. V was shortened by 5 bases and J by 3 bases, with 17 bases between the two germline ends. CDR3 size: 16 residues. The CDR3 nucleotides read TGTGCCAGCAGTCGCGGGCTTAGTCATCCCAATCAGCCCCAGCATTTT. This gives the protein CASSRGLSHPNQPQHF.

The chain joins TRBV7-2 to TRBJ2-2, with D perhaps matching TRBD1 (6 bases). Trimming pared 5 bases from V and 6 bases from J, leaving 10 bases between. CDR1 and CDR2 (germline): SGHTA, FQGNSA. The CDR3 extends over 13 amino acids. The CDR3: CASSVYRAGELFF. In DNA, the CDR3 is TGTGCCAGCAGCGTGTACAGGGCCGGGGAGCTGTTTTTT.